The 24 T cell receptor beta chains below all came from one sample that was sequenced in a study of cytomegalovirus exposure and HLA in healthy donors. A multiplex PCR was run with 60 Vbeta primers and 13 Jbeta primers. Using immunoSEQ multiplex PCR, the repertoire was profiled, and TCRdb retains in-frame clones only, with some absent. The table has approximately 78,000 clones, approximately 70% seen once. Sequenced sample: PBMCs. The receptors originated from a man in his forties in good health and CMV-seropositive.

The chain uses TRBV5-1 and TRBJ2-1; 9 bases agree with TRBD2. Trimming at V came to 4 bases and at J to 2 bases, leaving 7 bases not matched to a gene. Germline CDR1 and CDR2: SGHRS and YFSETQ. This CDR3 region has 16 residues. CDR3 protein: CASSLPTSGPYNEQFF. The CDR3 region has the DNA TGCGCCAGCAGCCTTCCGACTAGCGGCCCCTACAATGAGCAGTTCTTC.

This clone has a single count. The chain joins TRBV10-2 to TRBJ1-4; D call uncertain. Germline-derived CDR1 and CDR2 are WSHSY and SAAADI. The CDR3 length is 14 residues. The germline V and J ends were trimmed by 2 bases and 3 bases, with 7 bases remaining between them. The CDR3 bases are TGCGCCAGCAGTGAGGTTCCCGCTAATGAAAAACTGTTTTTT. Amino acids: CASSEVPANEKLFF.

This chain uses TRBV7-8 with TRBJ1-2; D ambiguous. This CDR3 has 15 residues. Germline CDR1 SGHVS, CDR2 FQNEAQ. Trimming removed 0 bases from V and 3 bases from J, with 11 bases in between. The DNA of the CDR3 is TGTGCCAGCAGCTTAGCACGCGGGCTGGACTATGGCTACACCTTC. It codes for CASSLARGLDYGYTF.

This chain joins TRBV11-3 and TRBJ2-1, with TRBD2 matching over 8 bases. The CDR3 runs to 14 residues. The germline gives CDR1 SGHNT, CDR2 YENEEA. The V and J ends lost 5 bases and 8 bases, in that order; junction bases with no gene match: 8. The CDR3 region has the DNA TGTGCCAGCAGCCCACCAGGACTAGCACATGAGCAGTTCTTC. Its protein product is CASSPPGLAHEQFF. Variable domain in full (rest from reference TRBV11-3 and TRBJ2-1): EAGVVQSPRYKIIEKKQPVAFWCNPISGHNTLYWYLQNLGQGPELLIRYENEEAVDDSQLPKDRFSAERLKGVDSTLKIQPAELGDSAVYLCASSPPGLAHEQFFGPGTRLTVL.

This chain uses TRBV9 with TRBJ1-1, with a weak D call TRBD1 (6 bases). Germline CDR1 and CDR2: SGDLS and YYNGEE. V lost 3 bases, J lost 1 base, and 10 bases lay in between. There are 14 residues in the CDR3. CDR3 protein: CASSATQGNTEAFF. The DNA for the CDR3 is TGTGCCAGCAGCGCCACACAGGGGAACACTGAAGCTTTCTTT.

This chain connects TRBV19 to TRBJ2-2; TRBD1 matches 9 bases. Losses at the gene ends were 10 bases for V and 1 base for J; bases not matched to a gene: 4. This CDR3 has 14 amino acids. Germline-derived CDR1 and CDR2 are LNHDA and SQIVND (reference sequence). The CDR3 DNA sequence: TGTGCCACTCCGACAGGGGGGAACACCGGGGAGCTGTTTTTT. This translates into CATPTGGNTGELFF.

This chain links TRBV5-1 with TRBJ2-3; a weak D match, TRBD2 (7 bases). This CDR3 has 15 amino acids. From germline, CDR1 is SGHRS and CDR2 YFSETQ. The V and J ends lost 1 base and 6 bases respectively, with 15 bases between them. CDR3 region: CASSLITGREDTQYF. The CDR3 DNA reads TGCGCCAGCAGCTTGATAACAGGGAGGGAGGATACGCAGTATTTT.

The CDR3 reads CASRIRDTHYEQYF. The CDR3 DNA sequence: TGTGCCAGCAGGATTCGCGACACTCACTACGAGCAGTACTTC. The rearrangement links TRBV27 to TRBJ2-7; unclear D gene. The CDR3 is 14 residues long. Germline V gives CDR1 MNHEY, CDR2 SMNVEV (reference sequence). The V and J ends lost 6 bases and 3 bases respectively, with 15 bases between them.

Note on this clone: A read error may produce the germline difference seen at one junction end. The gene calls are TRBV30 and TRBJ1-5; the D is unclear. Looked up from germline, CDR1 is GTSNPN and CDR2 is SVGIG (reference sequence). The CDR3 has 13 amino acids. The CDR3 coding sequence is TGTGCCTGGAGTGTAACAGCCAATCAGCTCCAGCATTTT. This translates into CAWSVTANQLQHF.

This sequence joins TRBV27 and TRBJ1-2; D is ambiguous. Germline V gene data show CDR1 as MNHEY and CDR2 as SMNVEV (reference sequence). There are 15 residues in the CDR3. V was trimmed by 5 bases and J by 2 bases, leaving 15 bases between them. CDR3 coding DNA: TGTGCCAGCAGTAAGAGGGAGGGAAAGAACTATGGCTACACCTTC. Amino acids: CASSKREGKNYGYTF.

The chain uses TRBV6-5 and TRBJ2-7; tentative D call: TRBD2 (6 bases). Trimming took 2 bases from V and 5 from J, leaving 10 bases between them. The CDR3 is made up of 13 amino acids. CDR1 and CDR2 from the germline V gene are MNHEY and SVGAGI. CDR3 sequence reads: CASSYDRTNEQYF. The CDR3 DNA is TGTGCCAGCAGTTACGATAGGACTAACGAGCAGTACTTC.

The chain combines TRBV6-6 with TRBJ2-7; TRBD2 matches at 9 bases. Germline lookup yields CDR1 MNHNY and CDR2 SVGAGI (reference sequence). The CDR3 covers 16 residues. J was trimmed by 7 bases and V by 4 bases; bases with no gene match: 14. Here the CDR3 reads CASSWGGAGGSREQYF. The CDR3, as DNA: TGTGCCAGCAGTTGGGGAGGAGCGGGGGGATCGAGGGAGCAGTACTTC.

V gene TRBV4-3 combines with J gene TRBJ2-1; TRBD2 matches 12 bases. V shed 0 bases and J 0 bases; nucleotides not matched to a gene: 9. This CDR3 region has 20 residues. CDR1 and CDR2 from the germline V gene are LGHNA and YSLEER. CDR3 DNA sequence: TGCGCCAGCAGCCAAGATCGGGCTAGCGGGGGGGCGAGCTCCTACAATGAGCAGTTCTTC. This translates into CASSQDRASGGASSYNEQFF.

This chain connects TRBV9 to TRBJ1-6; 7 bases map to TRBD1. V was pared by 0 bases and J by 9 bases, with 15 bases of the junction left unmatched. This CDR3 region has 18 residues. From germline, CDR1 is SGDLS and CDR2 YYNGEE. The CDR3 DNA reads TGTGCCAGCAGCGTAGACCCAAAAATAGACAGGGAAGGTTCACCCCTCCACTTT. The encoded protein is CASSVDPKIDREGSPLHF.

J is TRBJ2-1 and V is TRBV5-4; D call uncertain. V lost 4 bases and J lost 5, with 22 bases in between. The CDR3 runs 17 residues. CDR1 is SGHNT, CDR2 YYREEE, per germline (reference sequence). CDR3 coding DNA: TGTGCCAGCAGCGCTAGGCCCCGTGCCGGTCCACACAATGAGCAGTTCTTC. Translation: CASSARPRAGPHNEQFF.

This chain links TRBV28 with TRBJ1-1; D is unclear. This CDR3 comprises 14 residues. Per the germline V gene, CDR1 is MDHEN and CDR2 is SYDVKM. Trimming shortened V by 2 bases and J by 0 bases, and 7 bases separated the two germline ends. This CDR3 is CASSLPIMNTEAFF. In DNA, the CDR3 is TGTGCCAGCAGTTTACCCATCATGAACACTGAAGCTTTCTTT.

The CDR3 reads CASSQRGRGAYEQYF. CDR3 nucleotides: TGTGCCAGCAGCCAGAGGGGCAGGGGGGCCTACGAGCAGTACTTC. The rearrangement joins TRBV7-4 to TRBJ2-7, with D tentatively TRBD1 (7 bases). The CDR3 extends over 15 amino acids. V lost 5 bases, J lost 2 bases, and 16 bases lay in between. The germline V gene has CDR1 SGHVT and CDR2 SQSDAQ.

This chain uses TRBV19 with TRBJ1-3, with 8 bases aligning to TRBD1. Germline trimming cut 5 bases from V and 0 bases from J; bases unmatched to any gene: 3. The germline V gene has CDR1 LNHDA and CDR2 SQIVND (reference sequence). The CDR3 totals 15 residues. The CDR3, as DNA: TGTGCCAGTAGTGGACAGGGTCTCTCTGGAAACACCATATATTTT. Its protein product is CASSGQGLSGNTIYF. Filled out from reference TRBV19 and TRBJ1-3, the complete variable domain reads DGGITQSPKYLFRKEGQNVTLSCEQNLNHDAMYWYRQDPGQGLRLIYYSQIVNDFQKGDIAEGYSVSREKKESFPLTVTSAQKNPTAFYLCASSGQGLSGNTIYFGEGSWLTVV.

J is TRBJ1-1 and V is TRBV4-1, with TRBD1 matching 7 bases. From germline, CDR1 is MGHRA and CDR2 YSYEKL. This CDR3 is 16 amino acids long. Germline trimming cut 1 base from V and 5 bases from J; bases unmatched to any gene: 10. The DNA for the CDR3 is TGCGCCAGCAGCCAAGTCCCCTCCTGGGACAGAACTGAAGCTTTCTTT. Translating it yields CASSQVPSWDRTEAFF.

The CDR3 DNA follows: TGCGCCAGCAGCTTGACAAGTATTGGCTACACCTTC. Translating it yields CASSLTSIGYTF. The chain couples TRBV5-1 to TRBJ1-2; D call uncertain. CDR3 length equals 12 residues. Trimming cost V 1 base and J 7 bases, with 8 bases left between them. CDR1 and CDR2 from the germline V gene are SGHRS and YFSETQ.

The rearrangement uses TRBV7-2 and TRBJ2-5; possibly TRBD2 for D (5 bases). The end of the DNA aligns better with TRBJ2-7, so the J call may be wrong. The CDR3 has 14 residues. The germline V gene encodes CDR1 SGHTA and CDR2 FQGNSA. The CDR3 DNA follows: TGTGCCAGCAGCCCAAGCGGACGGTCCTACGAGCAGTACTTC. Translated, it gives CASSPSGRSYEQYF.

The chain carries TRBV7-3 and TRBJ1-2; 8 bases match TRBD1. The CDR3 spans 13 residues. J gave up 7 bases and V 3 bases, and 4 bases lay outside the gene matches. CDR1 SGHTA and CDR2 FQGTGA come from the germline V gene. The CDR3 sequence: CASSLAGGVGYTF. The CDR3 DNA reads TGTGCCAGCAGCTTGGCAGGGGGCGTTGGCTACACCTTC. Variable domain in full (rest from reference TRBV7-3 and TRBJ1-2): GAGVSQTPSNKVTEKGKYVELRCDPISGHTALYWYRQSLGQGPEFLIYFQGTGAADDSGLPNDRFFAVRPEGSVSTLKIQRTERGDSAVYLCASSLAGGVGYTFGSGTRLTVV.

V gene TRBV5-1 combines with J gene TRBJ2-3; perhaps TRBD2 as D (6 bases). The CDR3 consists of 15 residues. The V gene's germline CDR1 is SGHRS and CDR2 YFSETQ. Trimming left V 0 bases short and J 2 bases short, with 10 bases between. The CDR3: CASSLVLADTDTQYF. The CDR3 DNA follows: TGCGCCAGCAGCTTGGTACTAGCCGACACAGATACGCAGTATTTT.

V gene TRBV5-4 combines with J gene TRBJ1-2; 12 bases map to TRBD1. The CDR3 is made up of 18 amino acids. CDR1 SGHNT and CDR2 YYREEE come from the germline V gene (reference sequence). Trimming cost V 0 bases and J 4 bases; bases outside gene matches: 10. The CDR3 DNA sequence: TGTGCCAGCAGCTTGGTGGTCGGGACAGGGGGCTTAGGCTATGGCTACACCTTC. It encodes CASSLVVGTGGLGYGYTF.